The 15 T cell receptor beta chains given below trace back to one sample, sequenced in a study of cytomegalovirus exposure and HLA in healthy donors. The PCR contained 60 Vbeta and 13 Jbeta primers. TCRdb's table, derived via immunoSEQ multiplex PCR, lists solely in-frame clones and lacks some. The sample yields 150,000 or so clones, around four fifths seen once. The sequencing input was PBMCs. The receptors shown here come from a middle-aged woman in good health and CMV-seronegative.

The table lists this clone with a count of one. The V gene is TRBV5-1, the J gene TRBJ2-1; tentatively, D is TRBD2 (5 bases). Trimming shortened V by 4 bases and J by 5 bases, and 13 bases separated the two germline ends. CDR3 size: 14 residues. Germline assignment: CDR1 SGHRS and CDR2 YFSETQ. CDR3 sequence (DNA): TGCGCCAGCAGCCCCTTTACTAGGGACAATGAGCAGTTCTTC. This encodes CASSPFTRDNEQFF.

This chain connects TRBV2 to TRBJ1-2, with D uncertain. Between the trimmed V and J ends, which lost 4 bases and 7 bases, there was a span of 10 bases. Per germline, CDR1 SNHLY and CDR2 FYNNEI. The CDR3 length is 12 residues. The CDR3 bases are TGTGCCAGCAGTGTTGCAGATTTTGGCTACACCTTC. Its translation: CASSVADFGYTF.

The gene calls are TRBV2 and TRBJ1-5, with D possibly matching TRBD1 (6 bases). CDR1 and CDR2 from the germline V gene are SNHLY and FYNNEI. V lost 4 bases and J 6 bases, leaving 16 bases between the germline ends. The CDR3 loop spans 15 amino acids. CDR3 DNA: TGTGCCAGCAGTGGGCGACAGGCCGTGGGTCAGCCCCAGCATTTT. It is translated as CASSGRQAVGQPQHF.

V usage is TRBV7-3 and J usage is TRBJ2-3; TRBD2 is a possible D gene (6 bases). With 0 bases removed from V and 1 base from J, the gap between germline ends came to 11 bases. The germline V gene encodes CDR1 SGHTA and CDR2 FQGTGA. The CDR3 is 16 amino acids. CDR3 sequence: CASSLTASSGTDTQYF. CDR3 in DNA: TGTGCCAGCAGCTTAACAGCGTCTAGCGGCACAGATACGCAGTATTTT.

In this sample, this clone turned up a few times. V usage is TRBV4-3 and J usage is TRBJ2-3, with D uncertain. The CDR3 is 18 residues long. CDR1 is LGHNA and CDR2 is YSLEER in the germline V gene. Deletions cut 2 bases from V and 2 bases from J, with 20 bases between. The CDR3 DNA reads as TGCGCCAGCAGCCAAAAGAGTGCAGCGAATGCCTACACAGATACGCAGTATTTT. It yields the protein CASSQKSAANAYTDTQYF.

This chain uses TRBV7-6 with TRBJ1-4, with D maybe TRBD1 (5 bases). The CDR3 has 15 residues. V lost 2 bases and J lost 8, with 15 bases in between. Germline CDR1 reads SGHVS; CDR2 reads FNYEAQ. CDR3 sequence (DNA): TGTGCCAGCAGCTTAACAGACACGGGGGGAGAAAAACTGTTTTTT. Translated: CASSLTDTGGEKLFF. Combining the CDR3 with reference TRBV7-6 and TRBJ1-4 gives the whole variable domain GAGVSQSPRYKVTKRGQDVALRCDPISGHVSLYWYRQALGQGPEFLTYFNYEAQQDKSGLPNDRFSAERPEGSISTLTIQRTEQRDSAMYRCASSLTDTGGEKLFFGSGTQLSVL.

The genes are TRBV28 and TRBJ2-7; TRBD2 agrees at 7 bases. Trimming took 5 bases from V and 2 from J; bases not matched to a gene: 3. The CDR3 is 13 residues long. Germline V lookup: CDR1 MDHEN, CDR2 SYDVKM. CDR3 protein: CASSRGEPYEQYF. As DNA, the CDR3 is TGTGCCAGCAGTCGGGGGGAACCCTACGAGCAGTACTTC.

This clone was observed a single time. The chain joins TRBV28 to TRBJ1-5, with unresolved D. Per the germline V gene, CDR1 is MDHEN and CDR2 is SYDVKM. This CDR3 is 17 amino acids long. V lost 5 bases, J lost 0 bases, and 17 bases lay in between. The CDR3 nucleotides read TGTGCCAGCAGTCAGAAACGCTCGAGCGTTAGCAATCAGCCCCAGCATTTT. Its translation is CASSQKRSSVSNQPQHF.

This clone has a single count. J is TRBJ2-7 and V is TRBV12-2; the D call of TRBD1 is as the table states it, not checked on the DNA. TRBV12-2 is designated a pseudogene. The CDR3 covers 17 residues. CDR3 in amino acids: CASRLVPMDRVNYEQYF. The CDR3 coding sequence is TGTGCAAGTCGCTTAGTCCCTATGGACAGGGTAAACTACGAGCAGTACTTC.

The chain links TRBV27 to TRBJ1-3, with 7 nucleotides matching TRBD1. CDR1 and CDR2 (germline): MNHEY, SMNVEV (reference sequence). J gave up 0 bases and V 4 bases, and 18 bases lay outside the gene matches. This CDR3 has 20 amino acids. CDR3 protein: CASSSLHFPGQPPSGNTIYF. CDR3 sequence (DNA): TGTGCCAGCAGTTCCCTCCACTTTCCGGGACAGCCTCCCTCTGGAAACACCATATATTTT.

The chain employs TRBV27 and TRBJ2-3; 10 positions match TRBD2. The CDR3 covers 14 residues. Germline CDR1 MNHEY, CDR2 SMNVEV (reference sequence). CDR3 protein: CGSWLAGAKDTQYF. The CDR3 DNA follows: TGTGGAAGTTGGCTAGCGGGAGCCAAAGATACGCAGTATTTT.

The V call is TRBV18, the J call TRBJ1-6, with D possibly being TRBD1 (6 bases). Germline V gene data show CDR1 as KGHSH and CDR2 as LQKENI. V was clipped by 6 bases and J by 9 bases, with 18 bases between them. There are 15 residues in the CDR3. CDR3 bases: TGTGCCAGCTCTTGGAGTCAGGGGCAGGTTTCACCCCTCCACTTT. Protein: CASSWSQGQVSPLHF.

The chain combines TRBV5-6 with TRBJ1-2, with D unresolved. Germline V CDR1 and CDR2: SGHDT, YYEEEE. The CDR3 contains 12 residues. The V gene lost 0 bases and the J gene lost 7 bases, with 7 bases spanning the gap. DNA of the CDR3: TGTGCCAGCAGCTTGGCAGGTATTGGCTACACCTTC. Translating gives CASSLAGIGYTF.

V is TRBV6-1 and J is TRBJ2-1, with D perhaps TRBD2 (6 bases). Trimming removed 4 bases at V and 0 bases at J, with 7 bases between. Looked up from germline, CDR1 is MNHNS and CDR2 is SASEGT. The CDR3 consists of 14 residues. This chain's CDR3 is CASSGLVSYNEQFF. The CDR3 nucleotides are TGTGCCAGCAGTGGACTAGTCTCCTACAATGAGCAGTTCTTC.

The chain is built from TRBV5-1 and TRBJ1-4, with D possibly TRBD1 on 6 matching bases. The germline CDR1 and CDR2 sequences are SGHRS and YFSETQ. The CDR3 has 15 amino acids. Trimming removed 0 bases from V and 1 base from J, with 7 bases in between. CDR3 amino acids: CASSLVGGTNEKLFF. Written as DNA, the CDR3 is TGCGCCAGCAGCTTGGTAGGGGGAACTAATGAAAAACTGTTTTTT.